The rows below give T cell receptor beta chains drawn from one sample of a study of CD8+CD57+ T cells in acquired aplastic anemia. TCRdb re-called the reads through MiXCR, storing one row per CDR3 protein. The profile shows more than 70,000 distinct CDR3 sequences, about three quarters of them singletons. Sequences were obtained from sorted CD4+, CD8+, or CD8+CD57+ T cells (not recorded which) from PBMCs. The receptors derive from a human donor with aplastic anemia. CDR3s include the opening cysteine and the closing phenylalanine or tryptophan. A D gene is named only where the DNA matches it firmly. Clone size is given for some rows only: seen once, a few or many times, or a class if the clone is expanded.

J gene	D gene	clone size	V gene	CDR3 DNA	CDR3 protein
TRBJ1-3	NA	many	TRBV29-1	TGCAGCGTTGTACCGGACGGATCTGGAAACACCATATATTTT	CSVVPDGSGNTIYF
TRBJ2-7	NA	once	TRBV27	TGTGCCAGCAGTTTAGGGGGGAATATCTACGAGCAGTACTTC	CASSLGGNIYEQYF
TRBJ2-7	NA	many	TRBV7-9	TGTGCCAGCAGCTCGTATGGGGACGAGCAGTACTTC	CASSSYGDEQYF
TRBJ2-3	NA	NA	TRBV29-1	TGCAGCGTTGGCCTGTGGACCCACACAGATACGCAGTATTTT	CSVGLWTHTDTQYF
TRBJ1-4	NA	many	TRBV2	TGTGCCAGCAGTGAAGCGGAAGCCCGGTTGCGAAAACTGTTTTTT	CASSEAEARLRKLFF
TRBJ2-1	NA	NA	TRBV29-1	TGCAGCGTTGAAGGTTACAATGAGCAGTTCTTC	CSVEGYNEQFF
TRBJ2-3	NA	NA	TRBV10-3	TGTGCCATCAGTGAGTCCTCAGTAAAGGGTACGCAGTATTTT	CAISESSVKGTQYF
TRBJ2-1	TRBD2	NA	TRBV20-1	TGCAGTGCTAGTGGACTAGCGGGGGGGCTCAATGAGCAGTTCTTC	CSASGLAGGLNEQFF
TRBJ2-3	NA	once	TRBV29-1	TGCAGCGTTGCAGATCTATCAGATACGCAGTATTTT	CSVADLSDTQYF
TRBJ2-7	NA	NA	TRBV7-2	TGTGCCAGCAGCCCGGGACGGCAAGTCTACGAGCAGTACTTC	CASSPGRQVYEQYF
TRBJ1-3	TRBD1	few	TRBV2	TGTGCCAGCACCCCCGCGACAGGGCGTGGAAACACCATATATTTT	CASTPATGRGNTIYF
TRBJ2-1	NA	NA	TRBV5-1	TGCGCCAGCAGCTTGGATCGCTCGGATGAGCAGTTCTTC	CASSLDRSDEQFF
TRBJ2-1	NA	NA	TRBV20-1	TGCAGTGCTAGGACTGCGATTTCCTACAATGAGCAGTTCTTC	CSARTAISYNEQFF
TRBJ2-7	NA	NA	TRBV24-1	TGTGCCACCAGTGGAGGACCCGGGGCGTTGGACGAGCAGTACTTC	CATSGGPGALDEQYF
TRBJ1-2	NA	NA	TRBV5-4	TGTGCCAGCAGCTCACAGGTATCTGGCTACACCTTC	CASSSQVSGYTF
TRBJ1-5	NA	many	TRBV2	TGTGCCAGTCAGGACACCAATCAGCCCCAGCATTTT	CASQDTNQPQHF
TRBJ2-3	NA	once	TRBV2	TGTGCGCTTTCCCAGGGTACGCAGTATTTT	CALSQGTQYF
TRBJ2-6	NA	NA	TRBV10-2	TGCGCCAGCAGGGACTATACTGGGGCCAACGTCCTGACTTTC	CASRDYTGANVLTF
TRBJ1-6	NA	NA	TRBV5-4	TGTGCCAGCAGCTTGGAACGCGCAGGGACGGGTAATTCACCCCTCCACTTT	CASSLERAGTGNSPLHF
TRBJ1-1	NA	NA	TRBV12-3/TRBV12-4	TGTGCCAGCAGGAGAGGCAACACTGAAGCTTTCTTT	CASRRGNTEAFF
TRBJ1-1	NA	once	TRBV24-1	TGTGCCACCAGTGATTTGGGAGGAGCTCCGAAACCAGCTTTCTTT	CATSDLGGAPKPAFF
TRBJ1-1	NA	NA	TRBV27	TGTGCCAGCACCCCTCTGACAGGCGGCACTGAAGCTTTCTTT	CASTPLTGGTEAFF
TRBJ1-1	NA	NA	TRBV10-3	TGTGCCATCAGTGATGTCGGGGGGCGTGATGAAGCTTTCTTT	CAISDVGGRDEAFF
TRBJ2-1	NA	few	TRBV4-3	TGCGCCAGCAGCCAAGAAACTAGCCAGTTCTACAATGAGCAGTTCTTC	CASSQETSQFYNEQFF
TRBJ2-7	TRBD1	NA	TRBV10-3	TGTGCCATCAGACCTCTGCCGGGACAGGGGGCCCTGAGCTCCTACGAGCAGTACTTC	CAIRPLPGQGALSSYEQYF
TRBJ2-1	TRBD2	NA	TRBV24-1	TGTGCCACCAGGGGTCGGGAGGCAAATGAGCAGTTCTTC	CATRGREANEQFF
TRBJ1-1	NA	once	TRBV7-2	TGTGCCATCAGACCGGGGGCGTACACTGAAGCTTTCTTT	CAIRPGAYTEAFF
TRBJ2-2	TRBD2	few	TRBV3-1	TGTGCCAGCAGCCAAGTTACTCTGGCGGGAGGGCCAGGCACCGGGGAGCTGTTTTTT	CASSQVTLAGGPGTGELFF
TRBJ1-2	TRBD1	NA	TRBV15	TGTGCCACCAGCAGAGTTCAGGGACAGGGGTATGGCTACACCTTC	CATSRVQGQGYGYTF
TRBJ2-6	NA	few	TRBV7-9	TGTGCCAGCAGCCCAATGGGCTCTGGGGCCAACGTCCTGACTTTC	CASSPMGSGANVLTF
TRBJ2-2	NA	NA	TRBV29-1	TGCAGCGCCGTAGACAGCCGGAACACCGGGGAGCTGTTTTTT	CSAVDSRNTGELFF
TRBJ2-1	NA	few	TRBV25-1	TGTGCCAGCCACGGGCAGGGCCACAATGAGCAGTTCTTC	CASHGQGHNEQFF
TRBJ2-6	TRBD1	NA	TRBV6-1	TGTGCCAGCAGGACAGGGTCGTCTGGGGCCAACGTCCTGACTTTC	CASRTGSSGANVLTF
TRBJ1-2	TRBD1	NA	TRBV27	TGTGCCAGCAGTTTATCACCCCTCGGACAGGGGGCGTCCGGCTACACCTTC	CASSLSPLGQGASGYTF